These T cell receptor beta chains were read from a single sample in a study of blood T cell repertoires in COVID-19. Repertoires were generated with immunoSEQ multiplex PCR, while TCRdb's copy carries only in-frame clones and drops some. The data contain 360,000 or so clones, around 91% of them singletons. Sequencing input: peripheral blood. The receptors come from a man aged 18 to 30 with active or convalescent COVID-19. The CDR3 runs from the conserved cysteine through the conserved F or W. D genes are given only for firm matches. Size is omitted from some rows. Given values are once, few, many or a class for expanded clones.

>-|TRBV7-2|TRBJ1-4|-
CASSLGGRGEKLFF
TGTGCCAGCAGCTTGGGGGGGCGAGGTGAAAAACTGTTTTTT
>TRBD2|TRBV11-2|TRBJ2-1|-
CASSFRTSANEQFF
TGTGCCAGCAGCTTCCGGACTAGCGCTAATGAGCAGTTCTTC
>-|TRBV28|TRBJ1-3|-
CASTMSGNTIYF
TGTGCCAGCACCATGTCTGGAAACACCATATATTTT
>-|TRBV28|TRBJ1-4|-
CASSLGHGRNEKLFF
TGTGCCAGCAGTCTAGGACATGGACGGAACGAAAAACTGTTTTTT
>-|TRBV18|TRBJ2-7|-
CASSPRSAAPYEQYF
TGTGCCAGCTCACCACGGAGTGCTGCCCCCTACGAGCAGTACTTC
>-|TRBV28|TRBJ2-7|-
CASSAYAAQLTGEQYF
TGTGCCAGCAGTGCCTATGCAGCCCAATTAACGGGTGAGCAGTACTTC
>-|TRBV4-1|TRBJ1-1|-
CASSQDRGVTEAFF
TGCGCCAGCAGCCAAGACAGGGGAGTCACTGAAGCTTTCTTT
>TRBD1|TRBV6-5|TRBJ2-1|-
CASSRSFTGGNEQFF
TGTGCCAGCAGCCGAAGCTTTACAGGGGGCAATGAGCAGTTCTTC
>-|TRBV10-1|TRBJ2-7|-
CASSPPSRATAYEQYF
TGCGCCAGCAGCCCTCCGAGTAGAGCCACCGCGTACGAGCAGTACTTC
>-|TRBV19|TRBJ2-7|-
CASSIGTGNYEQYF
TGTGCCAGTAGTATAGGTACAGGAAACTACGAGCAGTACTTC
>TRBD1|TRBV15|TRBJ1-1|-
CATIAGGARDTEAFF
TGTGCCACAATTGCAGGGGGCGCGAGGGACACTGAAGCTTTCTTT
>-|TRBV28|TRBJ1-2|-
CASSLGREVFDYTF
TGTGCCAGCAGTTTGGGCAGGGAGGTTTTTGACTACACCTTC
>TRBD2|TRBV18|TRBJ2-1|-
CASSPTSGNTYNEQFF
TGTGCCAGCTCACCGACTAGCGGGAATACCTACAATGAGCAGTTCTTC
>-|TRBV5-1|TRBJ1-2|-
CASSPEAVGYGYTF
TGCGCCAGCAGCCCGGAGGCGGTGGGCTATGGCTACACCTTC
>TRBD1|TRBV24-1|TRBJ2-2|-
CATSDPTGTGGYTGELFF
TGTGCCACCAGTGATCCTACCGGGACAGGGGGGTACACCGGGGAGCTGTTTTTT
>TRBD2|TRBV7-2|TRBJ2-1|few
CASSLSLAGAREQFF
TGTGCCAGCAGCTTAAGTCTAGCGGGAGCACGGGAGCAGTTCTTC
>TRBD2|TRBV4-1|TRBJ2-1|-
CASSQVGRGGRQFF
TGCGCCAGCAGCCAAGTTGGGCGGGGGGGCCGGCAGTTCTTC
>-|TRBV24-1|TRBJ1-5|once
CATSAGEWGGGSIQPQHF
TGTGCCACCAGTGCCGGGGAATGGGGCGGGGGAAGTATTCAGCCCCAGCATTTT
>TRBD1|TRBV2|TRBJ1-2|-
CASTPGQGIYGYTF
TGTGCCAGCACCCCTGGACAGGGAATTTATGGCTACACCTTC
>-|TRBV12-3/TRBV12-4|TRBJ1-2|-
CASSPGRFSGYTF
TGTGCCAGCAGTCCGGGTCGGTTTAGTGGCTACACCTTC
>TRBD2|TRBV7-8|TRBJ2-3|-
CASSLVAGVSDTQYF
TGTGCCAGCAGCTTAGTAGCGGGAGTGTCAGATACGCAGTATTTT
>-|TRBV6-2/TRBV6-3|TRBJ2-2|-
CASSWPRGSANTGELFF
TGTGCCAGCAGTTGGCCACGGGGGAGTGCGAACACCGGGGAGCTGTTTTTT
>-|TRBV19|TRBJ1-2|-
CASDDGGFYGYTF
TGTGCCAGTGACGATGGAGGTTTCTATGGCTACACCTTC
>-|TRBV7-9|TRBJ1-1|once
CASSFPGERMNTEAFF
TGTGCCAGCAGCTTTCCCGGAGAGCGCATGAACACTGAAGCTTTCTTT
>TRBD1|TRBV5-1|TRBJ2-7|once
CASSDDRGGGYEQYF
TGCGCCAGCAGCGACGACAGGGGAGGAGGATACGAGCAGTACTTC
>-|TRBV27|TRBJ2-3|-
CASRRGVLDTQYF
TGTGCCAGCAGACGAGGAGTACTGGATACGCAGTATTTT
>-|TRBV5-1|TRBJ2-7|-
CASSPLGGSSGEQYF
TGCGCCAGCAGCCCACTGGGGGGATCGTCTGGTGAGCAGTACTTC
>-|TRBV4-1|TRBJ1-1|-
CASSQVTGTGMNTEAFF
TGCGCCAGCAGCCAGGTTACAGGGACCGGGATGAACACTGAAGCTTTCTTT
>-|TRBV9|TRBJ1-1|-
CASSSDEAEAFF
TGTGCCAGCAGCTCCGACGAGGCTGAAGCTTTCTTT
>TRBD2|TRBV11-2|TRBJ2-7|-
CASSPGPGLAGVEQYF
TGTGCCAGCAGCCCCGGCCCGGGACTAGCGGGAGTCGAGCAGTACTTC
>TRBD1|TRBV19|TRBJ2-3|few
CASSIRRTGKRTDTQYF
TGTGCCAGTAGTATAAGGAGGACAGGAAAGCGCACAGATACGCAGTATTTT
>TRBD2|TRBV6-2/TRBV6-3|TRBJ2-1|-
CASSYSITSGRENEQFF
TGTGCCAGCAGTTACTCGATAACTAGCGGGAGGGAGAATGAGCAGTTCTTC
>-|TRBV19|TRBJ2-3|-
CASSIEARTDTQYF
TGTGCCAGTAGTATTGAGGCCCGGACAGATACGCAGTATTTT